This note documents a single T cell receptor (beta chain) sequence. What it recognizes is unknown. PCR involved 60 Vbeta and 13 Jbeta primers. Only in-frame clones appear in the TCRdb table, and some are missing; sequencing was by immunoSEQ multiplex PCR. The sample contains about 92,000 clones, about 69% of which appear only once. The source of the sample is a study of cytomegalovirus exposure and HLA in healthy donors. Study-level points and caveats: V segments that were indistinguishable, TRBV6-2 and TRBV6-3 among them, were omitted from analysis.

This CDR3 is 11 amino acids long. The V end lost 1 base, the J end lost 8 bases, and 8 bases lay between the germline ends. Germline CDR1 is GTSNPN and CDR2 is SVGIG (reference sequence). The source is a woman younger than 35 in good health and CMV-seropositive. The V call is TRBV30, the J call TRBJ1-1, with D unresolved. Material for sequencing was PBMCs. The CDR3 protein is CAWSGIQEAFF. CDR3 DNA sequence: TGTGCCTGGAGTGGAATACAGGAAGCTTTCTTT. Looking up the rest from reference TRBV30 and TRBJ1-1 gives the full variable domain: SQTIHQWPATLVQPVGSPLSLECTVEGTSNPNLYWYRQAAGRGLQLLFYSVGIGQISSEVPQNLSASRPQDRQFILSSKKLLLSDSGFYLCAWSGIQEAFFGQGTRLTVV.